Listed below are T cell receptor beta chains from one sample, sequenced in a study of blood T cells in healthy people across ages. TCRdb re-analysed the 5' RACE reads in MiXCR, keeping a single row per CDR3 protein. This sample has some 1.4 million distinct CDR3 sequences, with about 40% found just once. Material for sequencing was blood. The receptors stem from a woman aged 18-30 years in good health. The CDR3 runs from the conserved cysteine through the conserved F or W. A D gene is named only where the DNA matches it firmly. Not all rows give a size; the values are once, few, many and, for expanded clones, a class.

clone_size j_call d_call v_call cdr3_aa cdr3_nt
NA TRBJ1-2 NA TRBV28 CASSLAGEYLDGYTF TGTGCCAGCAGTTTGGCGGGGGAATATTTAGATGGCTACACCTTC
many TRBJ2-5 TRBD1 TRBV5-1 CASSVTGEETQYF TGCGCCAGCAGCGTAACAGGGGAAGAGACCCAGTACTTC
few TRBJ1-2 TRBD1 TRBV20-1 CSASTGQGGYTF TGCAGTGCTTCGACAGGGCAAGGGGGCTACACCTTC
few TRBJ2-1 TRBD1 TRBV18 CASSSIDRGINEQFF TGTGCCAGCTCATCGATAGACAGGGGGATCAATGAGCAGTTCTTC
many TRBJ2-7 TRBD1 TRBV5-1 CASRVQGSYEQYF TGCGCCAGCAGAGTACAGGGGTCCTACGAGCAGTACTTC
NA TRBJ2-3 NA TRBV2 CASTFAGAGTDTQYF TGTGCCAGCACCTTCGCGGGGGCCGGCACAGATACGCAGTATTTT
NA TRBJ2-1 TRBD1 TRBV5-6 CASSYNGQGPEQFF TGTGCCAGCAGCTACAACGGACAGGGTCCTGAGCAGTTCTTC
NA TRBJ2-7 NA TRBV21-1 CASSPDREKPYEQYF TGTGCCAGCAGCCCAGACAGGGAAAAACCCTACGAGCAGTACTTC
few TRBJ2-5 TRBD2 TRBV14 CASSQWRGDTVETQYF TGTGCCAGCAGCCAATGGCGGGGGGACACAGTAGAGACCCAGTACTTC
few TRBJ2-7 TRBD1 TRBV29-1 CSVRTGVDYEQYF TGCAGCGTAAGGACAGGAGTGGACTACGAGCAGTACTTC
NA TRBJ1-6 NA TRBV27 CASSIIGGSGLPPHF TGTGCCAGCAGTATCATTGGAGGTAGCGGTTTACCCCCCCACTTT
NA TRBJ2-3 TRBD2 TRBV20-1 CSATGTSGGDTQYF TGCAGTGCTACCGGGACTAGCGGAGGGGATACGCAGTATTTT
many TRBJ2-7 TRBD1 TRBV6-5 CASSYSGQPYEQYF TGTGCCAGCAGTTACTCGGGACAGCCCTACGAGCAGTACTTC
NA TRBJ1-1 NA TRBV7-3 CASSFAGGTNTEAFF TGTGCCAGCAGCTTTGCGGGGGGGACGAACACTGAAGCTTTCTTT
NA TRBJ2-5 TRBD2 TRBV5-1 CASSLGGTSGYKQETQYF TGCGCCAGCAGCTTGGGGGGGACTAGCGGATATAAACAAGAGACCCAGTACTTC
few TRBJ2-3 NA TRBV7-2 CASSLAYSLKSDTQYF TGTGCCAGCAGCTTAGCCTACTCCCTCAAATCGGATACGCAGTATTTT
NA TRBJ2-7 NA TRBV10-3 CAIGALGGGSYNEQYF TGTGCCATAGGGGCCCTTGGCGGGGGCTCCTACAATGAGCAGTACTTC
NA TRBJ2-7 TRBD1 TRBV20-1 CSALSGTGVYEQYF TGCAGTGCTCTTTCCGGGACAGGGGTCTACGAGCAGTACTTC
NA TRBJ2-5 TRBD2 TRBV20-1 CSARSASGEGWLTQYF TGCAGTGCCAGAAGTGCTAGCGGGGAGGGATGGTTGACCCAGTACTTC
NA TRBJ1-3 NA TRBV4-2 CASSQESVTGNTIYF TGTGCCAGCAGCCAAGAGTCGGTTACTGGAAACACCATATATTTT
few TRBJ1-1 NA TRBV20-1 CSARAGAKHEAFF TGCAGTGCTAGAGCTGGAGCTAAGCATGAAGCTTTCTTT
NA TRBJ2-1 NA TRBV20-1 CSAKQDVGEQFF TGCAGTGCTAAACAGGACGTCGGTGAGCAGTTCTTC
once TRBJ2-5 TRBD1 TRBV28 CASYKPGQGAETQYF TGTGCCAGCTACAAACCGGGACAGGGGGCTGAGACCCAGTACTTC
NA TRBJ1-2 TRBD1 TRBV20-1 CSAITGQLYGYTF TGCAGTGCCATTACGGGACAGCTTTATGGCTACACCTTC
NA TRBJ1-1 TRBD1 TRBV11-2 CVSSSGTGGTEAFF TGTGTCAGCAGCTCCGGGACAGGGGGCACTGAAGCTTTCTTT
NA TRBJ2-1 TRBD2 TRBV2 CASSEPSAGGPNEQFF TGTGCCAGCAGTGAACCGTCGGCGGGAGGGCCCAATGAGCAGTTCTTC
few TRBJ2-1 TRBD2 TRBV3-1 CASSQDAGTSGINNEQFF TGTGCCAGCAGCCAAGATGCGGGGACTAGCGGGATTAACAATGAGCAGTTCTTC
NA TRBJ1-2 NA TRBV12-3/TRBV12-4 CASSLAAYGYTF TGTGCCAGCAGTTTAGCAGCGTATGGCTACACCTTC
few TRBJ2-3 TRBD2 TRBV28 CASSPSPGLGSSTDTQYF TGTGCCAGCAGTCCCTCACCGGGACTAGGGTCTAGCACAGATACGCAGTATTTT
NA TRBJ1-3 TRBD1 TRBV30 CAWQGGVFGNTIYF TGTGCCTGGCAAGGGGGCGTATTTGGAAACACCATATATTTT
few TRBJ1-2 NA TRBV11-2 CASTLQGRNGYTF TGTGCCAGCACCCTACAGGGTAGGAATGGCTACACCTTC
NA TRBJ2-7 TRBD2 TRBV12-3/TRBV12-4 CASSFSGRANEQYF TGTGCCAGCAGTTTCAGCGGGAGAGCAAATGAGCAGTACTTC
NA TRBJ2-2 NA TRBV20-1 CSATREWNTGELFF TGCAGTGCTACCAGGGAGTGGAACACCGGGGAGCTGTTTTTT
NA TRBJ1-1 NA TRBV7-9 CASRPWDMEKSEAFF TGTGCCAGCAGGCCCTGGGACATGGAAAAGTCTGAAGCTTTCTTT
few TRBJ1-1 NA TRBV10-3 CAISGSGELTEAFF TGTGCCATCAGTGGTTCAGGGGAGTTAACTGAAGCTTTCTTT
few TRBJ2-5 NA TRBV7-9 CASSLGNEETQYF TGTGCCAGCAGCTTAGGAAATGAAGAGACCCAGTACTTC
NA TRBJ1-3 NA TRBV11-2 CASSSFYQFINSGNTIYF TGTGCCAGCAGCTCCTTCTACCAGTTCATTAACTCTGGAAACACCATATATTTT
NA TRBJ2-7 NA TRBV6-6 CASSQSPRDFGYEQYF TGTGCCAGCAGTCAAAGCCCCAGGGATTTTGGCTACGAGCAGTACTTC
NA TRBJ1-2 NA TRBV7-8 CASSLQGGSGYTF TGTGCCAGCAGCCTCCAGGGAGGCAGCGGCTACACCTTC
NA TRBJ2-5 NA TRBV6-1 CASSEAFRTSGETQYF TGTGCCAGCAGTGAAGCTTTCCGAACCAGCGGGGAGACCCAGTACTTC
NA TRBJ2-1 NA TRBV2 CASSDGQGPYEQFF TGTGCCAGCAGTGATGGGCAGGGACCCTACGAGCAGTTCTTC
NA TRBJ2-7 TRBD2 TRBV7-2 CAGSVPAGSSYEQYF TGTGCCGGCAGCGTCCCAGCGGGGAGCTCCTACGAGCAGTACTTC
few TRBJ2-3 NA TRBV12-3/TRBV12-4 CASSLWGPQYF TGTGCCAGCAGTTTATGGGGTCCGCAGTATTTT
NA TRBJ1-4 NA TRBV6-1 CASSPSGADEKLFF TGTGCCAGCAGTCCCTCGGGGGCGGATGAAAAACTGTTTTTT
NA TRBJ2-1 TRBD2 TRBV12-3/TRBV12-4 CASKLAGGPHNEQFF TGTGCCAGCAAACTAGCGGGGGGGCCCCACAATGAGCAGTTCTTC
NA TRBJ1-4 TRBD1 TRBV12-3/TRBV12-4 CASSFRTGSNEKLFF TGTGCCAGCAGTTTCCGGACAGGATCTAATGAAAAACTGTTTTTT
NA TRBJ2-1 NA TRBV7-9 CASSRGRSETRFNNEQFF TGTGCCAGCAGTCGGGGCCGGAGTGAGACTCGATTTAACAATGAGCAGTTCTTC
NA TRBJ2-3 NA TRBV12-3/TRBV12-4 CASSLVAGRRSTDTQYF TGTGCCAGCAGTTTAGTTGCGGGACGTCGCAGCACAGATACGCAGTATTTT
NA TRBJ2-7 NA TRBV2 CASCGTAGKQYF TGTGCCAGCTGCGGGACAGCCGGCAAGCAGTACTTC
NA TRBJ2-3 TRBD2 TRBV5-1 CASSLAGLGSGSTDTQYF TGCGCCAGCAGCTTGGCCGGACTTGGTAGCGGGAGCACAGATACGCAGTATTTT
NA TRBJ1-2 TRBD1 TRBV19 CASSISTGGYGYTF TGTGCCAGTAGTATCAGCACAGGGGGCTATGGCTACACCTTC
NA TRBJ2-7 NA TRBV20-1 CSAPESGPTYEQYF TGCAGTGCCCCTGAATCCGGGCCAACCTACGAGCAGTACTTC
few TRBJ2-3 NA TRBV29-1 CSGQASGTDTQYF TGCAGCGGACAGGCCTCGGGCACAGATACGCAGTATTTT
NA TRBJ1-6 NA TRBV20-1 CSARDGTTYNSPLHF TGCAGTGCTAGAGATGGGACGACCTATAATTCACCCCTCCACTTT